This TCR beta chain was profiled in a study of human T cells and chemical hapten exposure. For the study at large: Alopecia areata, totalis or universalis affected patients, mainly female. Study findings and constraints: Counts of TCRs above 1 in 1000 frequency stayed unchanged with DPC sensitization. Every donor had alopecia, and their immune response may therefore differ from healthy people's.

Ten or more counts support this clonotype. Its matching antigen is unknown. The time point was: patch test 1, 2 weeks after DPC sensitization. Treatment here: therapeutic diphenylcyclopropenone sensitization with weekly scalp DPC. Those who donated were patients with alopecia, 18 to 70 years of age, and suitable for DPC. The CDR3 totals 16 residues. TCRdb used MiXCR to reprocess the RACE reads, holding one entry per CDR3 protein. Altogether approximately 82,000 distinct CDR3 sequences are present, 12% being singletons, with the ten largest covering roughly 3.4%. This receptor was identified in a woman aged 55-75 years with alopecia areata. Some clones in this sample may be carry-over from other donors' samples. The chain joins TRBV12-1 to TRBJ1-2; the D call in the table, TRBD1, was not verified against the DNA. TRBV12-1 is termed a pseudogene. This sample comprised whole blood, obtained in connection with sensitization to the hapten diphenylcyclopropenone (DPC). The CDR3 here is CASSFFGGLPNYGYTF. CDR3 sequence (DNA): TGTGCCAGCAGCTTTTTTGGGGGGCTCCCCAATTATGGCTACACCTTC.